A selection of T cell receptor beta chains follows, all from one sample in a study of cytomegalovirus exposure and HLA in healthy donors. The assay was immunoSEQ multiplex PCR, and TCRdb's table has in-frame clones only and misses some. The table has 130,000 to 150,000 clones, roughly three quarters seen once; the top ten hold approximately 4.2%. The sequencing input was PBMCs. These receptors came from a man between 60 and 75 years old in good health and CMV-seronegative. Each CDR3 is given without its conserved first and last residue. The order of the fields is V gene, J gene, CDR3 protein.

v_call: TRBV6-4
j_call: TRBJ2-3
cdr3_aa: ASSGTSVDTQY

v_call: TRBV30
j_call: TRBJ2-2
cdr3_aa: AWSGVNTGELF

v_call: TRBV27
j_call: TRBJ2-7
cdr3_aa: ASRSGRSPYEQY

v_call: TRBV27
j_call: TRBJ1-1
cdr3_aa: ASNGGTSNTEAF

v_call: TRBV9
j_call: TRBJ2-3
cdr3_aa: ASSSGVGGRIADTQY

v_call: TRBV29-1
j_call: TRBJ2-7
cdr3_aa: SVGSHEQY

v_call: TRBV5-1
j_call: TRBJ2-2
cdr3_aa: ASSLDGTGELF

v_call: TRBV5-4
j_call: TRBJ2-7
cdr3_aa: ASSPVLAGGTYEQY

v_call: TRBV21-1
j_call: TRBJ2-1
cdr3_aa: ASSKGGGRSYNEQF

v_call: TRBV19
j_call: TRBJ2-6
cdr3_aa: ASTFGSTGANVLT

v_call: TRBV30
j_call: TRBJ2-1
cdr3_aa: AWSLLGLPGNEQF

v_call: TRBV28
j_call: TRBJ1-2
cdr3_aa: ASSGGRGRGDYGYT

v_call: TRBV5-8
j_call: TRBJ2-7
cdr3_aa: ASSRHYEQY

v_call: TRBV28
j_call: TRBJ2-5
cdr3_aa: ASSLWGQRETQY

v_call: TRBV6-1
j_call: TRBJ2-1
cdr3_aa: ASTGQALYNEQF

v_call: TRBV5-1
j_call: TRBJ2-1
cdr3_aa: ASSLGDLAGGYNEQF

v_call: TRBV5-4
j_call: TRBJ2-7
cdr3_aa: ASSSEVAPYEQY

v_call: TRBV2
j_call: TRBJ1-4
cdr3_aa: ASSLDRESTNEKLF

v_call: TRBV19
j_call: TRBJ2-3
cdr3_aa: ASSKGTSGRDTDTQY

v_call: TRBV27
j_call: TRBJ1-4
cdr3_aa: ATRGLGEKLF

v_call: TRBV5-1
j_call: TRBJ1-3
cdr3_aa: ASSSRQGDGNTIY

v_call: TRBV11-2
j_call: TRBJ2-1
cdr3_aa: ASSSGLAGALEQF

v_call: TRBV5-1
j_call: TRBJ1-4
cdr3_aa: ASRPTGKSNEKLF

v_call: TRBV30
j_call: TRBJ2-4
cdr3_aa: AWSLSTSGAIQY

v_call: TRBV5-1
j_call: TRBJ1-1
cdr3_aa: ASSSLRGHTEAF

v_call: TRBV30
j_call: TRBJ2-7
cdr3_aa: AWSVLYEQY

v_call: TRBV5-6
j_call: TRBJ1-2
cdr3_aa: ASGSGTGSYGYT

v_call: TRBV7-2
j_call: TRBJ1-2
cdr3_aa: ASSLGSRQDYGYT

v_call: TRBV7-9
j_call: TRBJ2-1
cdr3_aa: ASSPSGGTYNEQF

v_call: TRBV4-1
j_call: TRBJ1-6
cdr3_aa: ASSQAGTAYNSPLH

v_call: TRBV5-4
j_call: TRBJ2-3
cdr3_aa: ASSYFLGLAGATDTQY

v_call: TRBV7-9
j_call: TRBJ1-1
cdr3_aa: ASSLSAGWAF

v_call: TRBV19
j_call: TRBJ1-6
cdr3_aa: ASSIRTGGNSPLH

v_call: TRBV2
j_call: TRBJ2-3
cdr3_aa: ASSELDRTDTQY

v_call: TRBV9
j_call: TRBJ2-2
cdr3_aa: ASSLSGGPGTGELF

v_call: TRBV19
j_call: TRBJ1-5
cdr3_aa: ASSIATGPWPQH

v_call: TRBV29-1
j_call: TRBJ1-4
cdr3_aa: SVVGQNNEKLF

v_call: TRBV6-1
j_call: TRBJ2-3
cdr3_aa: ASSASHSSTDTQY

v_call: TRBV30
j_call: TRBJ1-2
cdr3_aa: ACLPGQGVYGYT

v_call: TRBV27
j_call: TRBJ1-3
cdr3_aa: ASSLRKTGYTIY

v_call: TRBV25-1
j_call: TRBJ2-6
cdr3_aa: ASSEPAPGREGANVLT

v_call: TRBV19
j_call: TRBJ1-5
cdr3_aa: ASLDREGSRPQH

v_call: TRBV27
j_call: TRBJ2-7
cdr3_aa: ASTPRGTSWIIAEQY

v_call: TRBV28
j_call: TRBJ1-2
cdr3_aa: ASSLGGGLANYGYT

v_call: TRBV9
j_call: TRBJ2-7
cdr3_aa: ASSGGGSAYEQY

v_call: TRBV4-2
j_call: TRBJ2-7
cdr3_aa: ASSQEPLAGAYEQY

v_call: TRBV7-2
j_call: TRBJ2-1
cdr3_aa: ASSPRLAGNGNEQF

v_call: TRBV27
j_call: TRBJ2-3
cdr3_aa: ASSPETSAYTDTQY

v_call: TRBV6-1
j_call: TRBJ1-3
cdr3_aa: ASRDSSGNTIY

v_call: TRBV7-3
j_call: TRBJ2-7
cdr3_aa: ASSLGRAGDYEQY

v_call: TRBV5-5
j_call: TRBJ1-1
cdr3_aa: ASSQGQGGRTEAF

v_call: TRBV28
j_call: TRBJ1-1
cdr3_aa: ASSLLNTEAF

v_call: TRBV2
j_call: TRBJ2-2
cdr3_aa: ASSERGTGELF